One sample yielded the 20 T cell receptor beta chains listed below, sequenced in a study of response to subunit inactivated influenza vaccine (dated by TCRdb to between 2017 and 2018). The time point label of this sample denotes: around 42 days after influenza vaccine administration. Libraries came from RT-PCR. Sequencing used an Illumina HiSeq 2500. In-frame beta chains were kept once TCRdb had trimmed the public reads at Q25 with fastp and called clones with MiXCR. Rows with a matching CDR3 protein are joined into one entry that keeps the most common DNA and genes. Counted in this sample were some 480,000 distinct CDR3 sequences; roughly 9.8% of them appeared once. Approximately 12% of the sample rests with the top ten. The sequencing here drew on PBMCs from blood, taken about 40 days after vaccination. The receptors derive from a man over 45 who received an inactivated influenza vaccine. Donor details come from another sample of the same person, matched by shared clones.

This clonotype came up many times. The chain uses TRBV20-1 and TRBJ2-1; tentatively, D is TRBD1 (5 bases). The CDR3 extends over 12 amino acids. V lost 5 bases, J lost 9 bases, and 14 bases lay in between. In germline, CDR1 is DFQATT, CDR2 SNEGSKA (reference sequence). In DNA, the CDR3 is TGCAGTGCTGGATATCAGGGTCGTGAGCAGTTCTTC. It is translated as CSAGYQGREQFF.

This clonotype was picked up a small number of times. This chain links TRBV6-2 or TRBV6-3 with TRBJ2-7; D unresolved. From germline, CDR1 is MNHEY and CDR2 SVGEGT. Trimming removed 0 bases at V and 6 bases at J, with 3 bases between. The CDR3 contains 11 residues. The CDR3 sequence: CASSYSSEQYF. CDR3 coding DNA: TGTGCCAGCAGTTACTCGAGCGAGCAGTACTTC.

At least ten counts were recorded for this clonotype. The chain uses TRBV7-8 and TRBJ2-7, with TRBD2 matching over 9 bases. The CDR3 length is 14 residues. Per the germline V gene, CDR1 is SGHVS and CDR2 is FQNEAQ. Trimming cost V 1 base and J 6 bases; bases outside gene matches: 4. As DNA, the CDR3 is TGTGCCAGCAGCTTAGAGGTGCGGGGGGGCGAGCAGTACTTC. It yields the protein CASSLEVRGGEQYF.

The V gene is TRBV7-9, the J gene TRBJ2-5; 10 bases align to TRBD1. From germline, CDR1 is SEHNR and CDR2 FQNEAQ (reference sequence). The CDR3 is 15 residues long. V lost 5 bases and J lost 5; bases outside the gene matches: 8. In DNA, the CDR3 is TGTGCCAGCAGCCCCGCTAGGGGACAGGGGGAGACCCAGTACTTC. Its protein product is CASSPARGQGETQYF.

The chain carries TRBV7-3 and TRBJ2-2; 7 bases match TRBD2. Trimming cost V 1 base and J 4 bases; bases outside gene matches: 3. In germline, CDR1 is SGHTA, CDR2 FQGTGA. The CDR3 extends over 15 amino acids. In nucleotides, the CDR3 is TGTGCCAGCAGCTTAATGGCTAGCGGCACCGGGGAGCTGTTTTTT. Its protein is CASSLMASGTGELFF.

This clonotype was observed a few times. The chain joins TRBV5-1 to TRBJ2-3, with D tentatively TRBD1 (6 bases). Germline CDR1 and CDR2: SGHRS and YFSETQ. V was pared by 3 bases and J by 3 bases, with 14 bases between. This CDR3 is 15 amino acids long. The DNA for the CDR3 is TGCGCCAGCAGCTCCGATGCGCAGGGGACAGATACGCAGTATTTT. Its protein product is CASSSDAQGTDTQYF.

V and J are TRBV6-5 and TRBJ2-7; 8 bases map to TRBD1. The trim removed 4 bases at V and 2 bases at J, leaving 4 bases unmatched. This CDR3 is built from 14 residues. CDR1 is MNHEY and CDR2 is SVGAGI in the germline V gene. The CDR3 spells CASSLTGATYEQYF. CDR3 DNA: TGTGCCAGCAGTTTGACAGGGGCCACCTACGAGCAGTACTTC.

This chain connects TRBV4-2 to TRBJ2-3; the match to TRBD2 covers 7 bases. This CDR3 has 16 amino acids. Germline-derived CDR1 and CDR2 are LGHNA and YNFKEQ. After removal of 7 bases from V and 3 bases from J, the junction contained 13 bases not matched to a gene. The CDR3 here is CASTLSERGRTDTQYF. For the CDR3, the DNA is TGTGCCAGCACCCTCTCGGAGCGGGGTCGGACAGATACGCAGTATTTT.

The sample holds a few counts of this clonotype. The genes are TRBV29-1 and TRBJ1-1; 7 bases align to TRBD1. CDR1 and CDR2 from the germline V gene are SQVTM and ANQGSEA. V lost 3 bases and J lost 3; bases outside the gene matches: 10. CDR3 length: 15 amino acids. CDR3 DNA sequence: TGCAGCGTTGAGCTACCGGACAGGAGAGACACTGAAGCTTTCTTT. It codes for CSVELPDRRDTEAFF.

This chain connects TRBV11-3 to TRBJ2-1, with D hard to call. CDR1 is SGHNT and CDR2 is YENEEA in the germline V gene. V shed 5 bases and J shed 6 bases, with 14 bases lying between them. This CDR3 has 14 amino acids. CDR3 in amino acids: CASSLAEKGNEQFF. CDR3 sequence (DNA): TGTGCCAGCAGCCTCGCGGAAAAGGGCAATGAGCAGTTCTTC.

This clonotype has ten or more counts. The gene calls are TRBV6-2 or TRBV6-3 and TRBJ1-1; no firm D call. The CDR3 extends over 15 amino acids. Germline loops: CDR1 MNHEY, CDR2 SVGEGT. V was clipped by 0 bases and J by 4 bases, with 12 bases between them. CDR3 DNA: TGTGCCAGCAGTTACTCGGAAGGGCCGTTCACTGAAGCTTTCTTT. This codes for CASSYSEGPFTEAFF.

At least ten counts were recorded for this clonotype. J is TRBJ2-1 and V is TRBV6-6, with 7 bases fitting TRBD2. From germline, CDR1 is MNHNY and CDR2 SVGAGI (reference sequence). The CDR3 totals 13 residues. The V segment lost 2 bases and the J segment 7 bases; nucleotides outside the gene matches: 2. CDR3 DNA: TGTGCCAGCAGTTACACGGGACTAAATGAGCAGTTCTTC. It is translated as CASSYTGLNEQFF.

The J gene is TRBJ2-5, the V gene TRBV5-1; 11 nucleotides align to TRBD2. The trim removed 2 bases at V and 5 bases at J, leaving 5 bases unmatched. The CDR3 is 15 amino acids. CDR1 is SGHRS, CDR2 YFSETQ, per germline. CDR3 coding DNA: TGCGCCAGCAGCTTTAGCGGGGGGGCCCGTGAGACCCAGTACTTC. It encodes CASSFSGGARETQYF.

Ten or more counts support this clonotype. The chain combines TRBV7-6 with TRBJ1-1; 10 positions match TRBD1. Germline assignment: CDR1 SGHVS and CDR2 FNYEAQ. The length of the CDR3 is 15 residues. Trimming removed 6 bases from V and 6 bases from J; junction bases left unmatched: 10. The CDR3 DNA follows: TGTGCCAGCAGGAGGACAACAGGACAGGGGGCTGAAGCTTTCTTT. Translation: CASRRTTGQGAEAFF.

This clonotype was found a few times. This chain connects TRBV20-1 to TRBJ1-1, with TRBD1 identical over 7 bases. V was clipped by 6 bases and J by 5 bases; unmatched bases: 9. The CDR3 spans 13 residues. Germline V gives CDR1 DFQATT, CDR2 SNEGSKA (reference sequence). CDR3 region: CSAKRGLGTEAFF. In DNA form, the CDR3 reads TGCAGTGCGAAGAGGGGGCTGGGTACTGAAGCTTTCTTT.

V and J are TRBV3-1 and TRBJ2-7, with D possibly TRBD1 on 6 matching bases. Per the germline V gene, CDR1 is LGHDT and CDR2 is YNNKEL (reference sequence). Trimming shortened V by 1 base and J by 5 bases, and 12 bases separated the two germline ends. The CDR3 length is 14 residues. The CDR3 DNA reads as TGTGCCAGCAGCCAAGTAGGGGGTCGCGACGAGCAGTACTTC. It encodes CASSQVGGRDEQYF.

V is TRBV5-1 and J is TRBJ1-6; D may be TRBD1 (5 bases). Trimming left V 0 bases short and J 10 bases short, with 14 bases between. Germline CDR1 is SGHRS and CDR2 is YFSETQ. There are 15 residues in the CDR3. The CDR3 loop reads CASSLAMGVYSPLHF. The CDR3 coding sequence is TGCGCCAGCAGCTTGGCCATGGGGGTTTACTCACCCCTCCACTTT.

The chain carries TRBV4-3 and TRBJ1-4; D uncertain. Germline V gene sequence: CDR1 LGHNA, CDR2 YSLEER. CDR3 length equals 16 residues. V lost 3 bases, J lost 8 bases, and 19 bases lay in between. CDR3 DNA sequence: TGCGCCAGCAGCCATGCGGGCCGACTGTATCGGGAAAAACTGTTTTTT. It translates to CASSHAGRLYREKLFF.

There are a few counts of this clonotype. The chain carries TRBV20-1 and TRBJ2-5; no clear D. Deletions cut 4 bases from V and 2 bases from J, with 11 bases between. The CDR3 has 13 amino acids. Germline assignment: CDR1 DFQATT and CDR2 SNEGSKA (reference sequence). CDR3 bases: TGCAGTGCTAAGAAGTCAGATCAAGAGACCCAGTACTTC. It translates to CSAKKSDQETQYF.

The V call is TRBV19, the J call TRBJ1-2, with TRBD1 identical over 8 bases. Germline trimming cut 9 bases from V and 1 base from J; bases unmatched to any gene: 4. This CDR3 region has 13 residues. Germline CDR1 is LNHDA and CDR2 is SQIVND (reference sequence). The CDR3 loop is CASTQGDNYGYTF. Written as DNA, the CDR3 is TGTGCCAGCACACAGGGGGATAACTATGGCTACACCTTC.